What follows are 5 T cell receptor beta chains derived from one specimen sequenced in a study of vaccination and CD4 T cells after COVID-19. The sample's time point: late sampling 161 to 241 days after vaccination in a few convalescent patients. Treatment described: roughly 11-day PBMC culture with coronavirus spike peptide pools or control peptides (ViraFEST assay). Their recognized antigens are unknown. Oncomine TCR Beta short-read sequencing was applied to DNA from cultured CD4+ T cells. TCRdb recomputed calls from the PCR reads with MiXCR, one row per CDR3 protein. The profile shows nearly 25,000 distinct CDR3 sequences, around 30% of them singletons. Specimen: CD4+ T cells from blood, cultured in vitro, collected about 7 months after SARS-CoV-2 vaccination. Every receptor here comes from a human donor who had recovered from COVID-19.

This chain uses TRBV28 with TRBJ2-5; D remains ambiguous. The CDR3 consists of 15 residues. The germline CDR1 and CDR2 sequences are MDHEN and SYDVKM. V lost 4 bases and J lost 1, with 13 bases in between. CDR3 amino acids: CASSSYSTVQETQYF. In DNA form, the CDR3 reads TGTGCCAGCAGTTCCTACAGTACCGTCCAAGAGACCCAGTACTTC.

The chain couples TRBV28 to TRBJ1-5, with D maybe TRBD1 (5 bases). The germline CDR1 and CDR2 sequences are MDHEN and SYDVKM. The CDR3 contains 13 residues. V was pared by 6 bases and J by 9 bases, with 15 bases between. This CDR3 reads CASSTGTSWPQHF. In DNA form, the CDR3 reads TGTGCCAGCAGCACCGGGACCTCGTGGCCCCAGCATTTT.

The rearrangement links TRBV20-1 to TRBJ1-2; 10 bases fit TRBD1. Germline V gene data show CDR1 as DFQATT and CDR2 as SNEGSKA (reference sequence). The J segment lost 7 bases and the V segment lost 2 bases, leaving 7 bases of the junction unmatched. This CDR3 comprises 14 residues. The DNA of the CDR3 is TGCAGTGCTAGAACGGGACAGGGGTTCGCTGGCTACACCTTC. It is translated as CSARTGQGFAGYTF.

This clonotype was detected only a few times. This chain uses TRBV20-1 with TRBJ1-3; no definite D call. Germline V gives CDR1 DFQATT, CDR2 SNEGSKA (reference sequence). The CDR3 length is 13 residues. V was clipped by 0 bases and J by 10 bases, with 13 bases between them. The CDR3 nucleotides read TGCAGTGCTAGAGAGGAACCGAAGAGGACCATATATTTT. Translating gives CSAREEPKRTIYF.

The chain recombines TRBV7-4 with TRBJ1-5, with 7 bases fitting TRBD1. The CDR3 is 18 residues long. CDR1 is SGHVT and CDR2 is SQSDAQ in the germline V gene. V lost 1 base to trimming and J lost 0 bases; unmatched junction nucleotides: 9. The CDR3 region has the DNA TGTGCCAGCAGCTTAGTCGACGAGGGGACAGATAGCAATCAGCCCCAGCATTTT. Amino acid sequence: CASSLVDEGTDSNQPQHF.